This T cell receptor beta chain was recorded in a study of cytomegalovirus exposure and HLA in healthy donors. Study conclusions and caveats: Sequencing likely produced, as an artifact, a cluster of highly shared sequence variants.

Notes on this clone: Its antigen remains unknown.

PCR employed 60 Vbeta and 13 Jbeta primers. Using immunoSEQ multiplex PCR, the repertoire was profiled, and TCRdb retains in-frame clones only, with some absent. This table holds over 150,000 clones, around 79% found once. Trimming at V came to 3 bases and at J to 1 base, leaving 2 bases not matched to a gene. The CDR3 loop spans 14 amino acids. In germline, CDR1 is MNHEY, CDR2 SMNVEV (reference sequence). Source material: PBMCs. The receptor comes from a man aged 40-49 years in good health and CMV-seronegative. This rearrangement joins TRBV27 to TRBJ2-5, with TRBD1 identical over 7 bases. This CDR3 is CASSFQGVQETQYF. The CDR3 DNA is TGTGCCAGCAGTTTCCAGGGGGTCCAAGAGACCCAGTACTTC.